This T cell receptor (beta chain) was observed in a study of low-dose radiotherapy and immunotherapy resistance in tumors. Study details: The drug cyclophosphamide was given into a vein at 200 mg/m2 every two weeks, one day before radiation and immunotherapy.

Germline CDR1 is SGHTA and CDR2 is FQGNSA. The length of the CDR3 is 18 residues. The junction had 12 bases not matched to a gene; V was cut back by 1 base and J by 0 bases. In its sample, this clonotype was seen many times. Regarding time point: after trial treatment. Noted treatment: LDRT plus nivolumab, ipilimumab, low-dose cyclophosphamide and aspirin (RACIN trial). The donors' regimen was nivolumab, ipilimumab, aspirin, low-dose cyclophosphamide and low-dose radiotherapy. Those who qualified had advanced solid tumors (lacking tumor-infiltrating lymphocytes). Using a constant-region primer together with a V-primer adapter, TCRs were subjected to around 20 PCR cycles of amplification. TCRdb itself ran the reads through MiXCR, one entry per CDR3 protein. Among approximately 52,000 distinct CDR3 sequences, around 34% were seen once, and the ten largest hold around 8%.

The source of this sequence is a male donor with rectosigmoid adenocarcinoma. Here the sequenced sample was PBMCs, taken after low-dose radiotherapy plus immunotherapy. V and J are TRBV7-2 and TRBJ2-7, with 7 nucleotides matching TRBD2. Here the CDR3 DNA reads TGTGCCAGCAGCTTAGACCCCAGGAGGAGCGGGGACTCCTACGAGCAGTACTTC. Encoded protein: CASSLDPRRSGDSYEQYF.